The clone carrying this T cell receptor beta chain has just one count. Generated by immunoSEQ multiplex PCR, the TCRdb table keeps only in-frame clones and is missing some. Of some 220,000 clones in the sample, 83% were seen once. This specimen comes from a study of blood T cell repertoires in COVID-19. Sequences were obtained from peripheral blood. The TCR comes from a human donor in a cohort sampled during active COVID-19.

The CDR3 bases are TGTGCCATCCAACTTACTAGCGGGAGGGCGGGGGATACGCAGTATTTT. It is translated as CAIQLTSGRAGDTQYF. The chain links TRBV10-3 to TRBJ2-3; 13 nucleotides line up with TRBD2. The CDR3 runs to 16 residues. Unmatched junction bases numbered 11, after V lost 8 bases and J lost 6 bases. Germline CDR1 reads ENHRY; CDR2 reads SYGVKD.